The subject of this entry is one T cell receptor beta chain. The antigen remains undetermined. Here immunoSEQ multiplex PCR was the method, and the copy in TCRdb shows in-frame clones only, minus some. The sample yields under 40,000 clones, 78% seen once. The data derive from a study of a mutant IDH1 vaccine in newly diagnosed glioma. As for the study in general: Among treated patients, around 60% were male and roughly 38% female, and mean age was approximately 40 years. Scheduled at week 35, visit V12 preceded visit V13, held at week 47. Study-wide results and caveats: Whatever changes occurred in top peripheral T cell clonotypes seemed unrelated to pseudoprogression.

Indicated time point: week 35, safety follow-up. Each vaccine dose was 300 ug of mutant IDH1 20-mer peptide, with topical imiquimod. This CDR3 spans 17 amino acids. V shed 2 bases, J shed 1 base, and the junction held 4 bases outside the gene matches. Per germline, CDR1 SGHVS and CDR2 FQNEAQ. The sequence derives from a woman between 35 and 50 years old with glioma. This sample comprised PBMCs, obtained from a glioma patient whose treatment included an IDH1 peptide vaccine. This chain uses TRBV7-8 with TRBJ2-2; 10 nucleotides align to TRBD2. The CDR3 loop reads CASSLSLAGVNTGELFF. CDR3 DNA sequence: TGTGCCAGCAGCTTATCGCTAGCGGGGGTGAACACCGGGGAGCTGTTTTTT. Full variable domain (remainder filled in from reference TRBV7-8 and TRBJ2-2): GAGVSQSPRYKVAKRGQDVALRCDPISGHVSLFWYQQALGQGPEFLTYFQNEAQLDKSGLPSDRFFAERPEGSVSTLKIQRTQQEDSAVYLCASSLSLAGVNTGELFFGEGSRLTVL.